The 2 T cell receptor beta chains below come from one sample, sequenced in a study of blood T cell repertoires in COVID-19. Data came from immunoSEQ multiplex PCR; TCRdb stores just in-frame clones and leaves some out. Here the sample spans hundreds of thousands of clones, less than 90% being singletons. The sample taken for sequencing was peripheral blood. All receptors derive from an older woman with COVID-19, enrolled during active disease.

This clone came up once. The CDR3 sequence: CASSLVRYTRNGYTF. CDR3 in DNA: TGTGCCAGCAGCTTAGTGAGGTATACACGGAATGGCTACACCTTC. This chain connects TRBV7-9 to TRBJ1-2; D is ambiguous. Trimming took 1 base from V and 6 from J, leaving 15 bases between them. CDR1 SEHNR and CDR2 FQNEAQ come from the germline V gene (reference sequence). The CDR3 is 15 residues long. Supplemented by reference TRBV7-9 and TRBJ1-2, the full variable domain reads DTGVSQNPRHKITKRGQNVTFRCDPISEHNRLYWYRQTLGQGPEFLTYFQNEAQLEKSRLLSDRFSAERPKGSFSTLEIQRTEQGDSAMYLCASSLVRYTRNGYTFGSGTRLTVV.

This rearrangement joins TRBV24-1 to TRBJ2-1; D is possibly TRBD1 (7 bases). Deletions cut 6 bases from V and 9 bases from J, with 14 bases between. CDR3 length: 13 amino acids. Germline V lookup: CDR1 KGHDR, CDR2 SFDVKD. CDR3 protein: CATSFLEGAEQFF. DNA for the CDR3: TGTGCCACCAGTTTCCTGGAGGGGGCTGAGCAGTTCTTC.